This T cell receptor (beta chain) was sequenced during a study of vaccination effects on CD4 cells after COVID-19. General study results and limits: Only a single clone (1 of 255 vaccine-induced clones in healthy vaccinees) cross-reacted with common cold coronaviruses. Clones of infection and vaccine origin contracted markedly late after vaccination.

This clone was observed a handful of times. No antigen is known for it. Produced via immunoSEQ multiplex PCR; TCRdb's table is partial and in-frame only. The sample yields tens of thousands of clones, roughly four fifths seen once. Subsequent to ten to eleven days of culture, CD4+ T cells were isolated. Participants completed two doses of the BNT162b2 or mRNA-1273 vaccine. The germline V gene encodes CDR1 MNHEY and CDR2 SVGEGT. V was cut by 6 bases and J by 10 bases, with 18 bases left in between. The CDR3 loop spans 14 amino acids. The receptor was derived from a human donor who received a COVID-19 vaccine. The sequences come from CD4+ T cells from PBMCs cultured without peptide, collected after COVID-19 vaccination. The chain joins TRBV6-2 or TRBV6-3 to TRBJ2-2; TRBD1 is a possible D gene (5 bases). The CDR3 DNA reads TGTGCCAGCAGCGACGAGACAGCAATCTCGGAGCTGTTTTTT. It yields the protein CASSDETAISELFF.